A single sample is the source of the 12 T cell receptor beta chains below, sequenced in a study of a mutant IDH1 vaccine in newly diagnosed glioma. This sample's time point: week 47, end of study. Vaccine doses each comprised 300 ug of mutant IDH1 20-mer peptide, with topical imiquimod. Sequencing was performed with immunoSEQ multiplex PCR; in TCRdb, only in-frame clones are kept and a portion is missing. The sample includes tens of thousands of clones, about 81% of them seen just once. What these receptors recognize is not known. Here the sequenced sample was PBMCs, taken from a glioma patient whose treatment included an IDH1 peptide vaccine. The origin of the receptors is a man in his forties with glioma.

The genes are TRBV6-1 and TRBJ2-6, with D maybe TRBD2 (5 bases). CDR3 length: 15 amino acids. The V and J ends lost 1 base and 2 bases respectively, with 6 bases between them. Germline V gives CDR1 MNHNS, CDR2 SASEGT. CDR3 protein: CASSEVGAGANVLTF. DNA of the CDR3: TGTGCCAGCAGTGAAGTCGGGGCTGGGGCCAACGTCCTGACTTTC.

The rearrangement joins TRBV28 to TRBJ1-1, with 11 bases lining up with TRBD1. The CDR3 has 15 amino acids. The junction had 8 bases not matched to a gene; V was cut back by 6 bases and J by 5 bases. The germline CDR1 and CDR2 sequences are MDHEN and SYDVKM. CDR3 amino acids: CASSLGDRGETEAFF. The CDR3, as DNA: TGTGCCAGCAGCCTCGGGGACAGGGGGGAGACTGAAGCTTTCTTT.

V and J are TRBV11-1 and TRBJ2-3; either TRBD1 or TRBD2 may supply D (6 bases each). Per the germline V gene, CDR1 is SGHAT and CDR2 is FQDESV (reference sequence). V dropped 4 bases and J dropped 4 bases, with 18 bases sitting between them. The CDR3 extends over 16 amino acids. CDR3 amino acids: CASSSGGDKRADTQYF. In DNA form, the CDR3 reads TGTGCCAGCAGCTCGGGCGGGGACAAGAGGGCAGATACGCAGTATTTT.

The V gene is TRBV7-9, the J gene TRBJ2-7; D gene ambiguous. The V gene's germline CDR1 is SEHNR and CDR2 FQNEAQ (reference sequence). The length of the CDR3 is 14 residues. The V end was cut by 1 base, the J end by 1 base, with 8 bases between. The CDR3, as DNA: TGTGCCAGCAGCTTAGTGGCAGCTTCCTACGAGCAGTACTTC. Translating it yields CASSLVAASYEQYF.

The chain couples TRBV28 to TRBJ2-1; no reliable D call. The CDR3 loop spans 13 amino acids. V was cut by 3 bases and J by 6 bases, with 9 bases left in between. CDR1 is MDHEN, CDR2 SYDVKM, per germline. CDR3 nucleotides: TGTGCCAGCAGTTTCCCTCCGGCCAATGAGCAGTTCTTC. Translated, it gives CASSFPPANEQFF.

The gene calls are TRBV6-5 and TRBJ2-7; 8 positions match TRBD1. There are 14 residues in the CDR3. Germline CDR1 is MNHEY and CDR2 is SVGAGI. V was pared by 5 bases and J by 6 bases, with 9 bases of the junction left unmatched. CDR3 coding DNA: TGTGCCAGCAGTGCTTGGACAGGGCAAAGCGAGCAGTACTTC. Translating gives CASSAWTGQSEQYF.

The rearrangement joins TRBV19 to TRBJ2-3; D is tentatively TRBD1 or TRBD2 (6 bases each). The germline gives CDR1 LNHDA, CDR2 SQIVND (reference sequence). Between the trimmed V and J ends, which lost 3 bases and 6 bases, there was a span of 16 bases. This CDR3 contains 15 residues. This CDR3 reads CASSISIGGGDTQYF. The CDR3 nucleotides are TGTGCCAGTAGTATTTCCATCGGAGGGGGGGATACGCAGTATTTT.

The genes are TRBV7-8 and TRBJ2-1; tentatively, D is TRBD1 or TRBD2 (5 bases each). Looked up from germline, CDR1 is SGHVS and CDR2 is FQNEAQ. Trimming left V 4 bases short and J 10 bases short, with 11 bases between. This CDR3 comprises 12 residues. CDR3 sequence reads: CASSSSGTEQFF. In DNA, the CDR3 is TGTGCCAGCAGCTCCTCCGGGACGGAGCAGTTCTTC.

This chain joins TRBV4-3 and TRBJ2-2; D not certain. This CDR3 has 13 amino acids. The germline V and J ends were trimmed by 3 bases and 5 bases, with 7 bases remaining between them. Looked up from germline, CDR1 is LGHNA and CDR2 is YSLEER. The CDR3 loop is CASSHQLTGELFF. CDR3 coding DNA: TGCGCCAGCAGCCACCAGTTAACCGGGGAGCTGTTTTTT.

The chain employs TRBV30 and TRBJ2-7, with D perhaps TRBD1 (6 bases). V was shortened by 6 bases and J by 5 bases, with 17 bases between the two germline ends. Germline V gene sequence: CDR1 GTSNPN, CDR2 SVGIG (reference sequence). The CDR3 has 13 residues. The CDR3: CACEQGSWDEQYF. The DNA for the CDR3 is TGTGCCTGTGAACAGGGTAGTTGGGACGAGCAGTACTTC.

This clone has more than one count but fewer than ten. The CDR3, as DNA: TGTGCCTTTAGGGACGCTGAAGCTTTCTTT. Its protein product is CAFRDAEAFF. The chain has TRBV30 and TRBJ1-1, with D possibly TRBD1 on 5 matching bases. Germline values: CDR1 GTSNPN, CDR2 SVGIG (reference sequence). The CDR3 is 10 amino acids. The V end was cut by 7 bases, the J end by 6 bases, with 9 bases between.

To note about this clone: The junction differs from germline at one of its ends, possibly a read error. The rearrangement joins TRBV2 to TRBJ2-5, with D perhaps TRBD1 (5 bases). The assigned J gene may be wrong: the sequence end matches TRBJ2-7 better. The CDR3 covers 14 residues. Germline V gene sequence: CDR1 SNHLY, CDR2 FYNNEI. The CDR3 coding sequence is TGTGCCAGCATCCCTCAGGGAACCTCCTCCGAGCAGTACTTC. Residues: CASIPQGTSSEQYF.